Below are 4 T cell receptor beta chains sequenced from a single sample in a study of T cell repertoires in cytomegalovirus infection (dated by TCRdb to about 2019). Sequencer: Illumina HiSeq 1500. TCRdb reanalyzed the raw reads on its own, using fastp at Q25 for trimming and MiXCR for clone calling, and kept in-frame beta chains. Every entry covers one CDR3 protein and lists the most common genes and DNA from its rows. In this sample the table shows hundreds of thousands of distinct CDR3 sequences, 25% to 35% of which occur a single time. The ten most abundant clones make up 15% to 20% of the sample. These receptors are not linked to any known antigen. The sample's treatment or condition, from its label and the paper: in vitro stimulation with specific CMV peptide epitopes to enrich CMV-specific T cells. The source was cultured PBMCs, collected from culture after CMV antigen stimulation. The receptors derive from a human donor in good health (CMV status not recorded). Some clones in this sample may be carry-over from other donors' samples.

This clonotype was seen a few times. CDR3 sequence: CASTNLGLAGAYEQFF. In nucleotides, the CDR3 is TGTGCCAGCACTAACCTGGGACTAGCGGGAGCATATGAGCAGTTCTTC. V and J are TRBV6-2 or TRBV6-3 and TRBJ2-1, with 14 bases aligning to TRBD2. Germline V gene data show CDR1 as MNHEY and CDR2 as SVGEGT. The ends lost 7 bases at V and 8 bases at J; junction bases unmatched: 10. The CDR3 is 16 residues long.

This clonotype is a singleton in its sample. This chain uses TRBV4-1 with TRBJ2-6; TRBD2 might be the D (5 bases). The germline V gene has CDR1 MGHRA and CDR2 YSYEKL. With 0 bases removed from V and 4 bases from J, the gap between germline ends came to 10 bases. This CDR3 comprises 16 residues. CDR3 protein: CASSQDEGAGANVLTF. In DNA form, the CDR3 reads TGCGCCAGCAGCCAAGACGAGGGAGCCGGGGCCAACGTCCTGACTTTC.

The chain couples TRBV4-1 to TRBJ1-1, with 12 positions matching TRBD1. This CDR3 is 16 amino acids long. The V gene end was trimmed by 5 bases and the J gene end by 1 base; junction bases not matched to a gene: 5. Per germline, CDR1 MGHRA and CDR2 YSYEKL. CDR3 sequence: CASSKPGQGANTEAFF. The DNA for the CDR3 is TGCGCCAGCAGCAAACCGGGACAGGGGGCGAACACTGAAGCTTTCTTT.

This rearrangement joins TRBV5-1 to TRBJ1-5, with a weak D call TRBD1 (6 bases). Trimming removed 5 bases at V and 4 bases at J, with 13 bases between. Per germline, CDR1 SGHRS and CDR2 YFSETQ. The CDR3 totals 14 residues. CDR3 amino acids: CASSPGEINQPQHF. In nucleotides, the CDR3 is TGCGCCAGCAGTCCAGGGGAAATTAATCAGCCCCAGCATTTT. The full variable domain, rest sourced from reference TRBV5-1 and TRBJ1-5, is KAGVTQTPRYLIKTRGQQVTLSCSPISGHRSVSWYQQTPGQGLQFLFEYFSETQRNKGNFPGRFSGRQFSNSRSEMNVSTLELGDSALYLCASSPGEINQPQHFGDGTRLSIL.